One and the same sample provided the 23 T cell receptor beta chains below, sequenced in a study of T-cell memory formation after mild COVID-19. TCRdb re-analysed the 5' RACE reads in MiXCR, keeping a single row per CDR3 protein. The table lists hundreds of thousands of distinct CDR3 sequences, about 15% of them singletons, with more than 20% in the top ten. The sample taken for sequencing was PBMCs or a T cell subset sorted from them (not recorded which). These receptor sequences come from a man aged 18 to 29 who had mild COVID-19 (a few samples of this study predate the infection). Cell type and time point are not known.

This chain joins TRBV3-1 and TRBJ1-2, with D uncertain. The ends were cut back, 0 bases at V and 5 bases at J, with 4 bases in the middle. CDR3 size: 12 residues. CDR1 is LGHDT and CDR2 is YNNKEL in the germline V gene (reference sequence). The CDR3 is CASSQERYGYTF. CDR3 coding DNA: TGTGCCAGCAGCCAAGAGAGGTATGGCTACACCTTC.

J is TRBJ2-5 and V is TRBV5-1; D gene unclear. V shed 5 bases and J shed 1 base, with 6 bases lying between them. This CDR3 spans 12 amino acids. Germline V gene data show CDR1 as SGHRS and CDR2 as YFSETQ. The CDR3 loop is CASSEVQETQYF. CDR3 DNA sequence: TGCGCCAGCAGTGAGGTCCAAGAGACCCAGTACTTC.

This clonotype was observed a few times. The chain links TRBV11-1 to TRBJ2-2; possibly TRBD2 for D (5 bases). This CDR3 has 15 residues. V shed 2 bases and J shed 4 bases, with 11 bases lying between them. Germline V gene lookup returns CDR1 SGHAT and CDR2 FQDESV (reference sequence). CDR3 nucleotides: TGTGCCAGCAGCTTAATAAGGGCGGGCACCGGGGAGCTGTTTTTT. Protein product: CASSLIRAGTGELFF.

This clonotype was counted between two and nine times. This rearrangement joins TRBV15 to TRBJ2-4, with D unclear. Between the trimmed V and J ends, which lost 0 bases and 12 bases, there was a span of 18 bases. The CDR3 consists of 15 residues. CDR1 is LNHNV, CDR2 YYDKDF, per germline (reference sequence). The CDR3 bases are TGTGCCACCAGCAGAGATCTCCACGTAGGTGGTAATCAGTACTTC. It yields the protein CATSRDLHVGGNQYF. The full variable domain, with the rest looked up from reference TRBV15 and TRBJ2-4, is DAMVIQNPRYQVTQFGKPVTLSCSQTLNHNVMYWYQQKSSQAPKLLFHYYDKDFNNEADTPDNFQSRRPNTSFCFLDIRSPGLGDTAMYLCATSRDLHVGGNQYFGAGTRLSVL.

This clonotype was detected only a few times. This rearrangement joins TRBV6-2 or TRBV6-3 to TRBJ1-5, with D perhaps TRBD1 (6 bases). V lost 2 bases, J lost 0 bases, and 20 bases lay in between. CDR1 and CDR2 from the germline V gene are MNHEY and SVGEGT. There are 19 residues in the CDR3. The CDR3 sequence is CASSYPRTVRPYSNQPQHF. CDR3 bases: TGTGCCAGCAGTTACCCAAGGACAGTTCGTCCCTATAGCAATCAGCCCCAGCATTTT.

The V call is TRBV5-1, the J call TRBJ1-1; no clear D. Germline V gene lookup returns CDR1 SGHRS and CDR2 YFSETQ. This CDR3 is built from 14 residues. V was pared by 4 bases and J by 5 bases, with 15 bases between. This CDR3 is CASSMTAAGTEAFF. CDR3 bases: TGCGCCAGCAGCATGACGGCGGCGGGGACTGAAGCTTTCTTT.

This clonotype was found a few times. The gene calls are TRBV4-3 and TRBJ2-2; 7 bases line up with TRBD2. The CDR3 runs 18 residues. Trimming at V came to 0 bases and at J to 4 bases, leaving 11 bases not matched to a gene. Germline V lookup: CDR1 LGHNA, CDR2 YSLEER. The CDR3 region is CASSQEGVAGVFTGELFF. CDR3 coding DNA: TGCGCCAGCAGCCAAGAAGGGGTAGCGGGTGTCTTCACCGGGGAGCTGTTTTTT.

This clonotype was detected ten times or more. The chain links TRBV11-2 to TRBJ2-1; D is possibly TRBD2 (6 bases). The ends were cut back, 3 bases at V and 7 bases at J, with 16 bases in the middle. This CDR3 is 15 amino acids long. Looked up from germline, CDR1 is SGHAT and CDR2 is FQNNGV. In nucleotides, the CDR3 is TGTGCCAGCAGCTTCGGGTTACTGGGAGGTAATGAGCAGTTCTTC. Translating gives CASSFGLLGGNEQFF.

CDR3 amino acids: CASSSNRDRGSAGELFF. CDR3 sequence (DNA): TGTGCCAGCAGCTCCAACCGGGACAGGGGGTCGGCCGGGGAGCTGTTTTTT. V and J are TRBV7-8 and TRBJ2-2; TRBD1 aligns across 11 bases. CDR1 is SGHVS, CDR2 FQNEAQ, per germline. The CDR3 totals 17 residues. V shed 4 bases, J shed 6 bases, and the junction held 10 bases outside the gene matches.

This clonotype was seen a handful of times. The chain is built from TRBV7-9 and TRBJ2-7, with 7 bases lining up with TRBD1. After removal of 3 bases from V and 5 bases from J, the junction contained 7 bases not matched to a gene. The germline V gene has CDR1 SEHNR and CDR2 FQNEAQ (reference sequence). This CDR3 comprises 14 residues. The CDR3 loop reads CASSLRQGGHEQYF. The DNA for the CDR3 is TGTGCCAGCAGCTTGAGACAGGGTGGTCACGAGCAGTACTTC.

The chain has TRBV20-1 and TRBJ1-1; D unresolved. Trimming stripped 5 bases from V and 0 bases from J, with 10 bases between. The CDR3 covers 13 residues. Germline V gene sequence: CDR1 DFQATT, CDR2 SNEGSKA (reference sequence). The CDR3 nucleotides read TGCAGTGCTCCGGGCCGGGTGAACACTGAAGCTTTCTTT. Its translation: CSAPGRVNTEAFF.

The chain is built from TRBV7-9 and TRBJ2-1; the match to TRBD2 covers 10 bases. Germline V lookup: CDR1 SEHNR, CDR2 FQNEAQ (reference sequence). This CDR3 region has 16 residues. V trimming: 1 base; J trimming: 4 bases; junction bases outside the gene matches: 4. The CDR3 region is CASSLGTSGIYNEQFF. The CDR3 coding sequence is TGTGCCAGCAGCTTAGGCACTAGCGGGATTTACAATGAGCAGTTCTTC.

This sequence joins TRBV4-1 and TRBJ1-4, with D uncertain. Trimming stripped 0 bases from V and 3 bases from J, with 11 bases between. This CDR3 is built from 16 residues. Germline V CDR1 and CDR2: MGHRA, YSYEKL. CDR3 DNA sequence: TGCGCCAGCAGCCAAGATCGAAGAGTGTCTAATGAAAAACTGTTTTTT. It codes for CASSQDRRVSNEKLFF.

This clonotype turned up a few times. The chain combines TRBV4-3 with TRBJ2-1; D gene uncertain. The CDR3 has 14 residues. From germline, CDR1 is LGHNA and CDR2 YSLEER. V was trimmed by 0 bases and J by 6 bases, leaving 9 bases between them. The CDR3 region is CASSQDPDSNEQFF. CDR3 bases: TGCGCCAGCAGCCAAGATCCAGACTCCAATGAGCAGTTCTTC.

This clonotype was counted only a few times. The V gene is TRBV7-9, the J gene TRBJ2-5; 7 bases map to TRBD2. J was trimmed by 2 bases and V by 3 bases; bases with no gene match: 9. Germline CDR1 reads SEHNR; CDR2 reads FQNEAQ (reference sequence). This CDR3 has 16 residues. The CDR3 DNA reads TGTGCCAGCAGCTTTCTCCAAGCGGGGCAACAAGAGACCCAGTACTTC. Protein sequence: CASSFLQAGQQETQYF.

This rearrangement joins TRBV5-1 to TRBJ1-2, with a possible D match to TRBD1 (5 bases). This CDR3 spans 16 amino acids. V was cut by 0 bases and J by 1 base, with 13 bases left in between. CDR1 and CDR2 (germline): SGHRS, YFSETQ. The CDR3 protein is CASSLGGTAFNYGYTF. In DNA form, the CDR3 reads TGCGCCAGCAGCTTGGGAGGGACGGCATTTAACTATGGCTACACCTTC.

This clonotype was seen a handful of times. This chain joins TRBV20-1 and TRBJ2-3, with D possibly matching TRBD2 (6 bases). V gave up 1 base and J gave up 5 bases, with 13 bases separating them. Germline-derived CDR1 and CDR2 are DFQATT and SNEGSKA (reference sequence). CDR3 size: 14 residues. The CDR3, as DNA: TGCAGTGCTAGAGCTCGGGAGCGGAAAGATACGCAGTATTTT. Translation gives CSARARERKDTQYF.

V and J are TRBV28 and TRBJ2-6; TRBD2 aligns across 8 bases. V dropped 4 bases and J dropped 4; count of bases not matched to a gene: 3. Germline V gene sequence: CDR1 MDHEN, CDR2 SYDVKM. The CDR3 is 15 residues long. In DNA, the CDR3 is TGTGCCAGCAGTTCCGGCGGGAGGGGGGCCAACGTCCTGACTTTC. Its protein product is CASSSGGRGANVLTF.

This clonotype was found a few times. The rearrangement uses TRBV12-3 or TRBV12-4 and TRBJ1-1, with D perhaps TRBD1 (5 bases). V lost 6 bases to trimming and J lost 2 bases, with 10 bases between them. The CDR3 contains 13 residues. In nucleotides, the CDR3 is TGTGCCAGCAGGGCTGACAGAAACACTGAAGCTTTCTTT. Its translation is CASRADRNTEAFF.

The gene calls are TRBV29-1 and TRBJ1-1; a weak D match, TRBD1 (5 bases). The length of the CDR3 is 13 residues. Trimming removed 4 bases at V and 5 bases at J, with 14 bases between. In germline, CDR1 is SQVTM, CDR2 ANQGSEA. CDR3 sequence: CSVVRGAETEAFF. The DNA for the CDR3 is TGCAGCGTTGTTAGGGGCGCGGAGACTGAAGCTTTCTTT.

In this sample, this clonotype turned up many times. The chain uses TRBV5-1 and TRBJ2-1, with TRBD2 matching over 11 bases. Losses at the gene ends were 4 bases for V and 3 bases for J; bases not matched to a gene: 3. This CDR3 has 15 amino acids. CDR1 SGHRS and CDR2 YFSETQ come from the germline V gene. CDR3 sequence reads: CASSPGLAVYNEQFF. The DNA for the CDR3 is TGCGCCAGCAGCCCGGGACTAGCGGTCTACAATGAGCAGTTCTTC. Full variable domain (rest looked up from reference TRBV5-1 and TRBJ2-1): KAGVTQTPRYLIKTRGQQVTLSCSPISGHRSVSWYQQTPGQGLQFLFEYFSETQRNKGNFPGRFSGRQFSNSRSEMNVSTLELGDSALYLCASSPGLAVYNEQFFGPGTRLTVL.

The V call is TRBV1, the J call TRBJ1-1. TRBV1 is described as a pseudogene. This CDR3 region has 17 residues. The CDR3 DNA reads TGCACCAGCAGCCAAGATCTCTCGGCCAGGATGAACACTGAAGCTTTCTTT. Residues: CTSSQDLSARMNTEAFF.

In this sample, this clonotype turned up a few times. The V and J genes are TRBV3-1 and TRBJ2-3, with unresolved D. Germline V gene lookup returns CDR1 LGHDT and CDR2 YNNKEL (reference sequence). The V gene lost 3 bases and the J gene lost 0 bases, with 7 bases spanning the gap. The CDR3 is made up of 14 amino acids. CDR3 protein: CASSQQTSTDTQYF. The CDR3 DNA follows: TGTGCCAGCAGCCAGCAGACTAGCACAGATACGCAGTATTTT.